This is a list of T cell receptor beta chains from one sample in a study of blood T cell repertoires in COVID-19. TCRdb keeps only in-frame clones here, not all; method: immunoSEQ multiplex PCR. The top ten clones hold 3% of a sample with around 100,000 clones, roughly 86% of them seen once. Sequenced input: peripheral blood. Receptor source: a man aged 50 to 59 with active or convalescent COVID-19. Each CDR3 is given with its conserved first and last residue. Fields, in order: D gene, J gene, V gene, clone size, CDR3 protein, CDR3 DNA. A D gene is named only where the DNA matches it firmly. Not all rows give a size; the values are once, few, many and, for expanded clones, a class.

>TRBD2|TRBJ2-7|TRBV18|.
CASSPQGRVYEQYF
TGTGCCAGCTCACCACAGGGGAGGGTGTACGAGCAGTACTTC
>.|TRBJ1-6|TRBV9|.
CASSVGGTYNSPLHF
TGTGCCAGCAGCGTTGGAGGGACCTATAATTCACCCCTCCACTTT
>.|TRBJ1-5|TRBV10-3|.
CAISERTENQPQHF
TGTGCCATCAGTGAAAGGACAGAGAATCAGCCCCAGCATTTT
>.|TRBJ2-7|TRBV30|.
CAWNFHNYPSHEQYF
TGTGCCTGGAACTTCCATAACTATCCGTCCCACGAGCAGTACTTC
>TRBD1|TRBJ2-5|TRBV28|once
CVSSLPGGMETQYF
TGTGTCAGCAGTTTACCAGGGGGCATGGAGACCCAGTACTTC
>.|TRBJ1-1|TRBV9|few
CASSVGRENTEAFF
TGTGCCAGCAGCGTAGGACGGGAGAACACTGAAGCTTTCTTT
>.|TRBJ2-5|TRBV6-2/TRBV6-3|.
CASSYDTGGRETQYF
TGTGCCAGCAGTTACGATACGGGGGGCCGAGAGACCCAGTACTTC
>.|TRBJ2-3|TRBV18|.
CASSPPTSTDTQYF
TGTGCCAGCTCACCACCGACTAGCACAGATACGCAGTATTTT
>TRBD1|TRBJ2-7|TRBV7-2|.
CASSLTRDRGYEQYF
TGTGCCAGCAGCCTTACCCGGGACAGGGGGTACGAGCAGTACTTC
>TRBD1|TRBJ1-5|TRBV28|.
CASNQDRASNQPQHF
TGTGCCAGCAACCAGGACAGGGCAAGCAATCAGCCCCAGCATTTT
>TRBD1|TRBJ2-2|TRBV19|.
CATYDDREGTGELFF
TGTGCCACCTACGATGACAGGGAAGGGACCGGGGAGCTGTTTTTT
>TRBD1|TRBJ1-5|TRBV19|.
CASSPGGTDSNQPQHF
TGTGCCAGTAGTCCCGGCGGGACAGATAGCAATCAGCCCCAGCATTTT
>TRBD1|TRBJ2-5|TRBV28|.
CASSLWDREGLGETQYF
TGTGCCAGCAGTCTATGGGACAGGGAAGGGCTTGGGGAGACCCAGTACTTC
>.|TRBJ2-7|TRBV12-3/TRBV12-4|.
CASTRGLREQYF
TGTGCCAGCACCCGGGGGTTGCGGGAGCAGTACTTC
>.|TRBJ2-7|TRBV7-2|.
CASSLGQATYEQYF
TGTGCCAGCAGCTTAGGACAGGCGACCTACGAGCAGTACTTC
>.|TRBJ1-3|TRBV12-3/TRBV12-4|.
CATREGDTIYF
TGTGCCACTCGTGAGGGGGACACCATATATTTT
>TRBD1|TRBJ2-6|TRBV19|.
CASSRRGQGSGANVLTF
TGTGCCAGTAGTAGAAGGGGACAGGGCTCTGGGGCCAACGTCCTGACTTTC
>TRBD2|TRBJ2-3|TRBV10-2|.
CASGSGLAGTQYF
TGCGCCAGCGGCTCGGGACTAGCGGGTACGCAGTATTTT
>.|TRBJ1-6|TRBV11-2|once
CASSPKTVASPLHF
TGTGCCAGCAGTCCTAAGACGGTAGCTTCACCCCTCCACTTT
>TRBD2|TRBJ2-5|TRBV5-1|.
CASSSQGLAGQETQYF
TGCGCCAGCAGCTCTCAAGGACTAGCGGGCCAAGAGACCCAGTACTTC
>.|TRBJ2-3|TRBV18|.
CASSRKQGGTDTQYF
TGTGCCAGCTCACGGAAACAGGGGGGGACAGATACGCAGTATTTT
>.|TRBJ2-4|TRBV2|.
CASSVYQGPKNIQYF
TGTGCCAGCAGTGTTTATCAGGGTCCCAAAAACATTCAGTACTTC
>.|TRBJ2-3|TRBV3-1/TRBV3-2|.
CASSPQGWNTDTQYF
TGTGCCAGCAGCCCACAGGGTTGGAACACAGATACGCAGTATTTT
>.|TRBJ1-2|TRBV2|.
CAQAGNYGYTF
TGTGCCCAAGCGGGGAACTATGGCTACACCTTC
>.|TRBJ1-2|TRBV19|.
CASSTVQGGGYTF
TGTGCCAGTAGTACAGTACAGGGTGGAGGCTACACCTTC
>.|TRBJ1-2|TRBV5-4|.
CASSLQGTHYGYTF
TGTGCCAGCAGCCTACAGGGTACCCACTATGGCTACACCTTC
>.|TRBJ2-7|TRBV28|.
CASTLRQPPYEQYF
TGTGCCAGCACCTTGAGGCAGCCTCCATACGAGCAGTACTTC
>TRBD2|TRBJ2-3|TRBV5-6|.
CASSLTSGGHTDTQYF
TGTGCCAGCAGCTTAACTAGCGGGGGCCACACAGATACGCAGTATTTT
>.|TRBJ1-6|TRBV6-5|.
CASMTGGADSPLHF
TGTGCCAGCATGACTGGGGGCGCGGATTCACCCCTCCACTTT
>.|TRBJ2-1|TRBV7-8|.
CASSLGVHGYAIF
TGTGCCAGCAGCTTAGGGGTCCACGGGTACGCGATCTTC
>.|TRBJ1-1|TRBV6-2/TRBV6-3|.
CASSWGGNTEAFF
TGTGCCAGCAGTTGGGGAGGGAACACTGAAGCTTTCTTT
>TRBD1|TRBJ1-3|TRBV5-1|.
CASSLDRGSGNTIYF
TGCGCCAGCAGCTTGGACAGGGGGAGTGGAAACACCATATATTTT
>.|TRBJ2-7|TRBV5-1|.
CASSLFQGGSYEQYF
TGCGCCAGCAGCCTTTTCCAGGGGGGCTCCTACGAGCAGTACTTC
>.|TRBJ1-3|TRBV11-2|.
CASTRGAPGNTIYF
TGTGCCAGCACGCGGGGGGCGCCTGGAAACACCATATATTTT
>.|TRBJ1-1|TRBV12-3/TRBV12-4|.
CASSLERVYAFF
TGTGCCAGCAGTTTAGAGAGGGTATATGCTTTCTTT
>TRBD1|TRBJ1-1|TRBV6-5|.
CASTPGQGARTEAFF
TGTGCCAGCACTCCGGGACAGGGGGCGCGCACTGAAGCTTTCTTT
>.|TRBJ1-5|TRBV10-3|.
CAISESIGGNQPQHF
TGTGCCATCAGTGAGTCGATAGGGGGCAATCAGCCCCAGCATTTT
>TRBD2|TRBJ2-7|TRBV18|once
CASSQTSGGQYEQYF
TGTGCCAGCTCACAGACTAGCGGGGGGCAATACGAGCAGTACTTC
>.|TRBJ1-5|TRBV6-1|.
CASSEEMASNQPQHF
TGTGCCAGCAGTGAAGAAATGGCCTCCAATCAGCCCCAGCATTTT
>.|TRBJ2-2|TRBV6-4|.
CASSPRPATGELFF
TGTGCCAGCAGCCCGAGGCCGGCCACCGGGGAGCTGTTTTTT
>TRBD1|TRBJ1-6|TRBV5-1|.
CASSPGQEFSPLHF
TGCGCCAGCAGCCCAGGACAGGAATTTTCACCCCTCCACTTT